The 22 T cell receptor beta chains below come from one sample, sequenced in a study of cytomegalovirus exposure and HLA in healthy donors. Primers for the PCR totalled 60 Vbeta and 13 Jbeta. Clones were sequenced by immunoSEQ multiplex PCR, and TCRdb holds only the in-frame ones, with some missing. The table lists around 170,000 clones, more than 70% of them singletons. The sequencing input was PBMCs. The receptors were sampled from a boy between 2 and 10 years old in good health and CMV-seronegative.

This chain links TRBV21-1 with TRBJ1-5; the table names TRBD1, a call not compared with the DNA. TRBV21-1 is given as a pseudogene. There are 19 residues in the CDR3. CDR3 DNA sequence: TGTGCCAGCAGCAAAGGAGGGACAGGGTTCCCTCATAGCAATCAGCCCCAGCATTTT. It specifies CASSKGGTGFPHSNQPQHF.

The chain joins TRBV29-1 to TRBJ2-1, with 9 bases aligning to TRBD2. J lost 7 bases, V lost 3 bases, and 13 bases had no gene match. The CDR3 has 16 residues. Germline-derived CDR1 and CDR2 are SQVTM and ANQGSEA. CDR3 region: CSVEPRLAGLANEQFF. The CDR3, as DNA: TGCAGCGTTGAGCCCAGGCTAGCGGGATTAGCTAATGAGCAGTTCTTC.

V and J are TRBV6-1 and TRBJ2-1; D remains ambiguous. Germline CDR1 is MNHNS and CDR2 is SASEGT. This CDR3 is 14 amino acids long. V dropped 7 bases and J dropped 4 bases, with 14 bases sitting between them. The CDR3 region has the DNA TGTGCCAGCACCTCAGGTGCAGCTTACAATGAGCAGTTCTTC. Residues: CASTSGAAYNEQFF.

This sequence joins TRBV6-6 and TRBJ2-7; perhaps TRBD2 as D (5 bases). Germline V gene sequence: CDR1 MNHNY, CDR2 SVGAGI (reference sequence). The CDR3 spans 12 residues. V gave up 6 bases and J gave up 3 bases, with 9 bases separating them. The CDR3, as DNA: TGTGCCAGCAGCCGTACTAGCTACGAGCAGTACTTC. It encodes CASSRTSYEQYF.

This sequence joins TRBV6-5 and TRBJ2-4, with 8 bases matching TRBD1. CDR1 MNHEY and CDR2 SVGAGI come from the germline V gene. CDR3 length equals 13 residues. The V gene end was trimmed by 8 bases and the J gene end by 8 bases; junction bases not matched to a gene: 8. CDR3 DNA: TGTGCCAGCGGCCCAGGGGGCGGCTACATTCAGTACTTC. Translated: CASGPGGGYIQYF.

This chain uses TRBV7-2 with TRBJ2-5; D perhaps matches TRBD2 (6 bases). Germline CDR1 reads SGHTA; CDR2 reads FQGNSA. Trimming removed 2 bases at V and 2 bases at J, with 12 bases between. CDR3 length equals 15 residues. The CDR3: CASSLYGRVQETQYF. DNA for the CDR3: TGTGCCAGCAGCTTATACGGGAGAGTACAAGAGACCCAGTACTTC.

The V call is TRBV6-1, the J call TRBJ2-1; 10 bases map to TRBD1. Germline CDR1 and CDR2: MNHNS and SASEGT. This CDR3 contains 14 residues. V lost 4 bases, J lost 7 bases, and 4 bases stayed unmatched. Written as DNA, the CDR3 is TGTGCCAGCAGTGGAGACAGGGGGCGAAATGAGCAGTTCTTC. This encodes CASSGDRGRNEQFF.

The rearrangement links TRBV15 to TRBJ2-3, with 7 bases fitting TRBD2. The V gene end was trimmed by 1 base and the J gene end by 5 bases; junction bases not matched to a gene: 12. The CDR3 sequence is 17 residues long. The germline V gene encodes CDR1 LNHNV and CDR2 YYDKDF (reference sequence). The CDR3 spells CATSRVSREPSRDTQYF. The CDR3 DNA reads as TGTGCCACCAGCAGAGTCTCGCGGGAGCCAAGTAGAGATACGCAGTATTTT.

CDR3 sequence reads: CASSPGGAYEQYF. CDR3 sequence (DNA): TGTGCCAGCAGCCCGGGGGGGGCCTACGAGCAGTACTTC. This chain joins TRBV5-5 and TRBJ2-7; 8 positions match TRBD2. Germline CDR1 and CDR2: SGHKS and YYEKEE (reference sequence). V was pared by 4 bases and J by 2 bases, with 2 bases of the junction left unmatched. There are 13 residues in the CDR3.

This chain joins TRBV5-1 and TRBJ2-2; 7 nucleotides match TRBD1. Germline V gene sequence: CDR1 SGHRS, CDR2 YFSETQ. J gave up 8 bases and V 0 bases, and 4 bases lay outside the gene matches. The CDR3 has 14 residues. The CDR3 DNA follows: TGCGCCAGCAGCTTGGCACAGGGGCAAGGGGAGCTGTTTTTT. Residues: CASSLAQGQGELFF.

The gene calls are TRBV5-4 and TRBJ1-2, with D possibly matching TRBD1 (6 bases). Per the germline V gene, CDR1 is SGHNT and CDR2 is YYREEE (reference sequence). V shed 4 bases and J shed 4 bases, with 17 bases lying between them. The CDR3 has 15 amino acids. The CDR3 sequence: CASSPTPGHLYGYTF. In DNA form, the CDR3 reads TGTGCCAGCAGCCCCACTCCGGGACACCTCTATGGCTACACCTTC.

In the case of this clone: A junction boundary mismatches the germline segment, possibly from a read error. This sequence joins TRBV7-9 and TRBJ2-1; TRBD1 agrees at 10 bases. Looked up from germline, CDR1 is SEHNR and CDR2 is FQNEAQ (reference sequence). The CDR3 is made up of 12 amino acids. CDR3 coding DNA: TGTTCCAGCAGCTTAGACAGGGGGCGCTCGTTCTTC. It translates to CSSSLDRGRSFF.

The chain recombines TRBV5-1 with TRBJ2-3; 8 positions match TRBD2. This CDR3 has 15 amino acids. Germline V gene data show CDR1 as SGHRS and CDR2 as YFSETQ. With 3 bases clipped from V and 7 bases from J, the junction kept 10 bases outside the gene matches. CDR3: CASSWRGLGGHTQYF. The CDR3 DNA follows: TGCGCCAGCAGCTGGAGGGGACTAGGGGGACATACGCAGTATTTT.

This chain uses TRBV6-6 with TRBJ2-7; tentative D call: TRBD1 (6 bases). CDR1 is MNHNY, CDR2 SVGAGI, per germline (reference sequence). This CDR3 region has 14 residues. Trimming stripped 7 bases from V and 4 bases from J, with 17 bases between. CDR3 residues: CASTPPGAAYEQYF. For the CDR3, the DNA is TGTGCCAGCACTCCCCCAGGGGCGGCTTACGAGCAGTACTTC.

The chain has TRBV27 and TRBJ2-5; TRBD1 matches at 8 bases. Germline-derived CDR1 and CDR2 are MNHEY and SMNVEV (reference sequence). The CDR3 is made up of 13 amino acids. The ends lost 5 bases at V and 5 bases at J; junction bases unmatched: 4. The CDR3 here is CASSPGGKETQYF. CDR3 nucleotides: TGTGCCAGCAGTCCAGGGGGCAAGGAGACCCAGTACTTC.

The V and J genes are TRBV19 and TRBJ1-6; 9 bases are shared with TRBD1. With V trimmed by 2 bases and J by 8 bases, 4 bases remained unmatched. CDR3 size: 15 residues. CDR1 is LNHDA, CDR2 SQIVND, per germline (reference sequence). CDR3 loop: CASSIPGQGYSPLHF. Written as DNA, the CDR3 is TGTGCCAGTAGTATACCGGGACAGGGATATTCACCCCTCCACTTT.

The chain employs TRBV5-4 and TRBJ1-1; no definite D call. The germline CDR1 and CDR2 sequences are SGHNT and YYREEE (reference sequence). CDR3 length equals 14 residues. Trimming stripped 4 bases from V and 2 bases from J, with 12 bases between. In DNA form, the CDR3 reads TGTGCCAGCAGCCCCACCCGAGGCAACACTGAAGCTTTCTTT. This gives the protein CASSPTRGNTEAFF.

V usage is TRBV28 and J usage is TRBJ2-3; 7 bases match TRBD2. This CDR3 spans 17 amino acids. The V gene end was trimmed by 6 bases and the J gene end by 4 bases; junction bases not matched to a gene: 16. Per the germline V gene, CDR1 is MDHEN and CDR2 is SYDVKM. CDR3 in DNA: TGTGCCAGCAGCTCATTTATGTGGCTAGCGGAACCAGATACGCAGTATTTT. It yields the protein CASSSFMWLAEPDTQYF.

V is TRBV27 and J is TRBJ2-7; the match to TRBD2 covers 11 bases. Germline CDR1 is MNHEY and CDR2 is SMNVEV (reference sequence). The CDR3 runs to 16 residues. V trimming: 8 bases; J trimming: 0 bases; junction bases outside the gene matches: 9. The CDR3: CASAAGSGRASYEQYF. The CDR3, as DNA: TGTGCCAGCGCGGCGGGTAGCGGGAGGGCCTCCTACGAGCAGTACTTC.

The genes are TRBV7-9 and TRBJ1-2; D is possibly TRBD1 (6 bases). Per germline, CDR1 SEHNR and CDR2 FQNEAQ (reference sequence). The CDR3 consists of 19 residues. Trimming cost V 2 bases and J 4 bases, with 26 bases left between them. The CDR3 region has the DNA TGTGCCAGCAGCTTAATAGCGTATCGACAGGATACGGGAGGCTATGGCTACACCTTC. Amino acids: CASSLIAYRQDTGGYGYTF.

The CDR3 DNA is TGTGCCAGCAGCTTATGGACAGGGGATACCGGGGAGCTGTTTTTT. The encoded protein is CASSLWTGDTGELFF. The chain couples TRBV7-9 to TRBJ2-2, with 9 bases that match TRBD1. Germline V gene data show CDR1 as SEHNR and CDR2 as FQNEAQ (reference sequence). Trimming cost V 2 bases and J 5 bases; bases outside gene matches: 3. The length of the CDR3 is 15 residues.

The rearrangement joins TRBV6-5 to TRBJ2-7, with 10 nucleotides matching TRBD2. The CDR3 runs to 14 residues. V was clipped by 6 bases and J by 2 bases; unmatched bases: 4. In germline, CDR1 is MNHEY, CDR2 SVGAGI. CDR3: CASRPLAGPYEQYF. The CDR3 nucleotides read TGTGCCAGCAGGCCACTAGCGGGGCCCTACGAGCAGTACTTC.